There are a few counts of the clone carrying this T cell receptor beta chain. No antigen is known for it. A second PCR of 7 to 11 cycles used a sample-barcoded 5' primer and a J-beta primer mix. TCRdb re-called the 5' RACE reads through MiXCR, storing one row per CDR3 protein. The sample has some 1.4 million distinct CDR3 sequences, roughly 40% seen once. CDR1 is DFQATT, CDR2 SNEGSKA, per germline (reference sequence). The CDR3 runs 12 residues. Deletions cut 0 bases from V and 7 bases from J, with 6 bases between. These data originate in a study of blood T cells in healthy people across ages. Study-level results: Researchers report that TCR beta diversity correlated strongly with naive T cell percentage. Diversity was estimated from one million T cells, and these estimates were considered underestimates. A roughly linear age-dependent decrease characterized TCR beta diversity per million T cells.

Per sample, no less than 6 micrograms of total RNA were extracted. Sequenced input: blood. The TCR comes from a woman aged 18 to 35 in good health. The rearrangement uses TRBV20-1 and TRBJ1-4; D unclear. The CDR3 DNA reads TGCAGTGCTAGAGATGTGGCTGAAAAACTGTTTTTT. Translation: CSARDVAEKLFF.